The clone carrying this TCR beta chain was found a few times. Its antigen is not identified. Germline values: CDR1 MGHRA, CDR2 YSYEKL. The CDR3 length is 14 residues. The germline V and J ends were trimmed by 0 bases and 4 bases, with 10 bases remaining between them. TCRdb re-called the 5' RACE reads with MiXCR, one entry per CDR3 protein. The sample carries around 300,000 distinct CDR3 sequences, around 13% recorded once. This specimen comes from a study of T-cell memory formation after mild COVID-19. Findings of the study overall: Clones that contracted from day 15 to 85 had balanced CD4/CD8; later expanders were CD4+ biased.

The genes are TRBV4-1 and TRBJ2-7; the D is unclear. Material for sequencing was PBMCs or a T cell subset sorted from them (not recorded which). The sequence came from a man aged 18 to 30 who had mild COVID-19 (a few samples of this study predate the infection). Cell type and time point are not known. The CDR3 region has the DNA TGCGCCAGCAGCCAAGATCCAGGACCTTACGAGCAGTACGTC. It encodes CASSQDPGPYEQYV.